The T cell receptor (beta chain) described here comes from a study of blood T cell repertoires in COVID-19. The trim removed 0 bases at V and 4 bases at J, leaving 5 bases unmatched. The CDR3 loop spans 16 amino acids. Germline-derived CDR1 and CDR2 are LGHNA and YNFKEQ. The repertoire was sequenced with immunoSEQ multiplex PCR; TCRdb's copy has only in-frame clones and lacks some. The repertoire has some 390,000 clones, more than 85% of them found once; the top ten carry about 3%. Sequencing used peripheral blood. This receptor was obtained from a human donor in a cohort sampled during active COVID-19. The chain employs TRBV4-2 and TRBJ2-7; 11 nucleotides match TRBD2. DNA of the CDR3: TGTGCCAGCAGCCAAGATTCCCGGACTAGCGGGTACGAGCAGTACTTC. Translating it yields CASSQDSRTSGYEQYF.